This entry concerns a single T cell receptor beta chain. This CDR3 spans 16 amino acids. V shed 0 bases and J 9 bases; nucleotides not matched to a gene: 9. Germline V lookup: CDR1 LGHNA, CDR2 YNFKEQ. This entry belongs to a study of cytomegalovirus exposure and HLA in healthy donors. The PCR used 60 Vbeta and 13 Jbeta primers. The table came from immunoSEQ multiplex PCR; TCRdb's copy has only in-frame clones and leaves some out. There are 200,000 to 250,000 clones in the sample; around 86% occur only once, and about 2.6% lies in the top ten. This receptor was identified in a woman aged 35 to 49 in good health and CMV-seronegative. The sequenced sample was PBMCs. The chain joins TRBV4-2 to TRBJ2-1; the match to TRBD2 covers 9 bases. CDR3 residues: CASSQEPAGGLGEQFF. CDR3 bases: TGTGCCAGCAGCCAAGAACCTGCGGGAGGGCTTGGTGAGCAGTTCTTC.